The 8 T cell receptor beta chains below come from one sample, sequenced in a study of blood T cell repertoires in COVID-19 (TCRdb year 2020). Library construction relied on the immunoSEQ multiplex PCR assay. The immuneACCESS repertoire file appears here via TCRdb, limited to in-frame rearrangements. These files lack a portion of the clones; in checked studies, under half of the deficit traces to unresolved V genes, and the cause of the others is not known. Recorded for this sample are about 110,000 clones; over 75% of them occurred a single time. Together, the top ten hold approximately 16% of the sample. The sequenced sample was peripheral blood. Receptors were obtained from an elderly woman with active or convalescent COVID-19.

CDR3 nucleotides: TGTGCCAGCAGCAGTTCCCCAACAGGGGTTCAAGGCTACACCTTC. It is translated as CASSSSPTGVQGYTF. The chain couples TRBV11-2 to TRBJ1-2; 7 bases agree with TRBD1. Germline V gene lookup returns CDR1 SGHAT and CDR2 FQNNGV. With 5 bases clipped from V and 8 bases from J, the junction kept 14 bases outside the gene matches. The CDR3 is made up of 15 amino acids.

The chain combines TRBV5-1 with TRBJ2-2, with 10 bases that match TRBD2. CDR1 and CDR2 from the germline V gene are SGHRS and YFSETQ. After removal of 0 bases from V and 6 bases from J, the junction contained 14 bases not matched to a gene. The CDR3 is 19 amino acids. The CDR3 region is CASSLVPSGSGASAGELFF. The CDR3 DNA reads as TGCGCCAGCAGCTTGGTCCCTAGCGGGAGTGGCGCCTCCGCCGGGGAGCTGTTTTTT.

The gene calls are TRBV30 and TRBJ2-5; TRBD2 might be the D (5 bases). There are 13 residues in the CDR3. The germline V and J ends were trimmed by 0 bases and 5 bases, with 10 bases remaining between them. Germline V gene data show CDR1 as GTSNPN and CDR2 as SVGIG (reference sequence). This chain's CDR3 is CAWSVGVGETQYF. CDR3 DNA sequence: TGTGCCTGGAGTGTCGGGGTAGGCGAGACCCAGTACTTC. Supplemented by reference TRBV30 and TRBJ2-5, the full variable domain reads SQTIHQWPATLVQPVGSPLSLECTVEGTSNPNLYWYRQAAGRGLQLLFYSVGIGQISSEVPQNLSASRPQDRQFILSSKKLLLSDSGFYLCAWSVGVGETQYFGPGTRLLVL.

The rearrangement joins TRBV18 to TRBJ2-5; unclear D gene. This CDR3 spans 14 amino acids. V was cut by 3 bases and J by 1 base, with 9 bases left in between. Per germline, CDR1 KGHSH and CDR2 LQKENI. The CDR3 protein is CASSPSGGQETQYF. CDR3 DNA: TGTGCCAGCTCACCCTCCGGCGGCCAAGAGACCCAGTACTTC.

This clone turned up a few times. CDR3 amino acids: CASSRGTFTYEQYF. The CDR3 DNA reads as TGTGCCAGCTCACGCGGGACTTTCACCTACGAGCAGTACTTC. V usage is TRBV18 and J usage is TRBJ2-7; a weak D match, TRBD2 (6 bases). Germline-derived CDR1 and CDR2 are KGHSH and LQKENI. Trimming took 4 bases from V and 2 from J, leaving 12 bases between them. The CDR3 spans 14 residues.

The V gene is TRBV18, the J gene TRBJ1-5; D may be TRBD1 (6 bases). The length of the CDR3 is 14 residues. Germline V gives CDR1 KGHSH, CDR2 LQKENI. Trimming pared 3 bases from V and 4 bases from J, leaving 10 bases between. CDR3 DNA sequence: TGTGCCAGCTCACCTGGAGACAGGAATCAGCCCCAGCATTTT. Its translation: CASSPGDRNQPQHF.

This sequence joins TRBV6-5 and TRBJ1-5, with TRBD1 identical over 7 bases. The CDR3 is 15 amino acids. V dropped 5 bases and J dropped 0; count of bases not matched to a gene: 4. In germline, CDR1 is MNHEY, CDR2 SVGAGI. As DNA, the CDR3 is TGTGCCAGCAGTCAGGGACAGCATAGCAATCAGCCCCAGCATTTT. Translated: CASSQGQHSNQPQHF.

This clone was recorded only once. V and J are TRBV28 and TRBJ2-7, with 10 bases that match TRBD2. The CDR3 totals 15 residues. The germline CDR1 and CDR2 sequences are MDHEN and SYDVKM. V was clipped by 6 bases and J by 0 bases; unmatched bases: 5. The CDR3 here is CASSATSGASYEQYF. The CDR3 nucleotides are TGTGCCAGCAGCGCAACTAGCGGGGCCTCCTACGAGCAGTACTTC.